These 20 T cell receptor beta chains originate from one sample sequenced in a study of blood T cell repertoires in COVID-19. Sequenced by immunoSEQ multiplex PCR; TCRdb stores in-frame clones only, minus some. The table lists about 200,000 clones, around 90% of them singletons. Sequenced input: peripheral blood. The receptors shown here come from a man aged 60 to 69 with COVID-19, enrolled during active disease.

The chain couples TRBV5-8 to TRBJ1-5, with 9 bases fitting TRBD1. The length of the CDR3 is 15 residues. The junction had 3 bases not matched to a gene; V was cut back by 3 bases and J by 2 bases. Looked up from germline, CDR1 is SGHTS and CDR2 is YDEGEE. The CDR3 protein is CASSWDRVGNQPQHF. The CDR3 DNA sequence: TGTGCCAGCAGCTGGGACAGGGTTGGCAATCAGCCCCAGCATTTT.

This rearrangement joins TRBV12-3 or TRBV12-4 to TRBJ2-2; D call uncertain. The CDR3 extends over 13 amino acids. V gave up 4 bases and J gave up 6 bases, with 9 bases separating them. CDR3 nucleotide sequence: TGTGCCAGCAGTTATCTCCAGGCCGGGGAGCTGTTTTTT. This encodes CASSYLQAGELFF.

This chain uses TRBV19 with TRBJ2-3, with no clear D. V was trimmed by 1 base and J by 7 bases, leaving 18 bases between them. CDR3 length equals 16 residues. Per germline, CDR1 LNHDA and CDR2 SQIVND (reference sequence). In DNA, the CDR3 is TGTGCCAGTAGTATAGGCGGCCCTATAATTTCAAATACGCAGTATTTT. This translates into CASSIGGPIISNTQYF. The full variable domain, completed using reference TRBV19 and TRBJ2-3, is DGGITQSPKYLFRKEGQNVTLSCEQNLNHDAMYWYRQDPGQGLRLIYYSQIVNDFQKGDIAEGYSVSREKKESFPLTVTSAQKNPTAFYLCASSIGGPIISNTQYFGPGTRLTVL.

This clone was detected a few times. The V gene is TRBV24-1, the J gene TRBJ1-4; maybe TRBD1 (5 bases). The CDR3 loop spans 15 amino acids. V was trimmed by 4 bases and J by 0 bases, leaving 8 bases between them. Germline-derived CDR1 and CDR2 are KGHDR and SFDVKD. In DNA, the CDR3 is TGTGCCACCAGTGAGTCAGGGCCAACTAATGAAAAACTGTTTTTT. This translates into CATSESGPTNEKLFF.

This chain uses TRBV7-2 with TRBJ1-5; 8 bases match TRBD1. CDR1 and CDR2 (germline): SGHTA, FQGNSA. V was pared by 2 bases and J by 7 bases, with 13 bases of the junction left unmatched. The CDR3 has 17 amino acids. CDR3 coding DNA: TGTGCCAGCAGCTTAAGTCTGGGTACAGGGGGTTCCCAGCCCCAGCATTTT. It translates to CASSLSLGTGGSQPQHF.

The gene calls are TRBV19 and TRBJ1-2; 7 positions match TRBD1. The CDR3 consists of 12 residues. Germline CDR1 LNHDA, CDR2 SQIVND (reference sequence). V shed 6 bases and J 5 bases; nucleotides not matched to a gene: 3. The CDR3 DNA follows: TGTGCCAGTAGCTTGGGACAGTATGGCTACACCTTC. Its translation is CASSLGQYGYTF. The entire variable domain, with the rest obtained from reference TRBV19 and TRBJ1-2, is as follows: DGGITQSPKYLFRKEGQNVTLSCEQNLNHDAMYWYRQDPGQGLRLIYYSQIVNDFQKGDIAEGYSVSREKKESFPLTVTSAQKNPTAFYLCASSLGQYGYTFGSGTRLTVV.

V is TRBV19 and J is TRBJ2-2; D is possibly TRBD2 (6 bases). CDR3 length: 13 residues. Trimming removed 5 bases from V and 6 bases from J, with 10 bases in between. Germline CDR1 and CDR2: LNHDA and SQIVND (reference sequence). The CDR3 sequence: CASSRREAGELFF. Written as DNA, the CDR3 is TGTGCCAGTAGTCGCAGGGAGGCCGGGGAGCTGTTTTTT.

J is TRBJ2-1 and V is TRBV4-2, with TRBD2 matching over 8 bases. V shed 1 base, J shed 0 bases, and the junction held 5 bases outside the gene matches. CDR1 is LGHNA and CDR2 is YNFKEQ in the germline V gene. This CDR3 comprises 17 residues. In DNA form, the CDR3 reads TGTGCCAGCAGCCAAGCGGGGGGGCAGCCCTCCTACAATGAGCAGTTCTTC. It encodes CASSQAGGQPSYNEQFF.

J is TRBJ2-1 and V is TRBV9; TRBD1 agrees at 9 bases. The CDR3 has 19 amino acids. V gave up 0 bases and J gave up 2 bases; unmatched junction bases: 12. Germline loops: CDR1 SGDLS, CDR2 YYNGEE. In DNA, the CDR3 is TGTGCCAGCAGCGTAGGACTCGGACAGGGGTCCCCCCCCTACAATGAGCAGTTCTTC. It yields the protein CASSVGLGQGSPPYNEQFF.

The chain is built from TRBV30 and TRBJ1-2; TRBD1 matches 11 bases. The CDR3 totals 14 residues. From germline, CDR1 is GTSNPN and CDR2 SVGIG (reference sequence). The V gene end was trimmed by 3 bases and the J gene end by 4 bases; junction bases not matched to a gene: 4. CDR3 sequence reads: CAWSGQGAGYGYTF. The CDR3 nucleotides are TGTGCCTGGAGCGGACAGGGGGCGGGCTATGGCTACACCTTC.

V usage is TRBV6-1 and J usage is TRBJ1-1; D gene unclear. This CDR3 has 16 residues. Germline V lookup: CDR1 MNHNS, CDR2 SASEGT. V gave up 2 bases and J gave up 2 bases, with 15 bases separating them. For the CDR3, the DNA is TGTGCCAGCAGTGAATCCCACGCTCGAGTTAACACTGAAGCTTTCTTT. It yields the protein CASSESHARVNTEAFF.

V and J are TRBV25-1 and TRBJ2-5, with a weak D call TRBD1 (5 bases). V shed 8 bases and J shed 5 bases, with 12 bases lying between them. This CDR3 spans 12 amino acids. Germline V lookup: CDR1 MGHDK, CDR2 SYGVNS. The CDR3 sequence is CASADIVETQYF. CDR3 in DNA: TGTGCCAGCGCGGACATTGTCGAGACCCAGTACTTC. The full variable domain, completed using reference TRBV25-1 and TRBJ2-5, is EADIYQTPRYLVIGTGKKITLECSQTMGHDKMYWYQQDPGMELHLIHYSYGVNSTEKGDLSSESTVSRIRTEHFPLTLESARPSHTSQYLCASADIVETQYFGPGTRLLVL.

This chain connects TRBV5-5 to TRBJ2-1, with D tentatively TRBD2 (5 bases). Germline V lookup: CDR1 SGHKS, CDR2 YYEKEE (reference sequence). The CDR3 is 15 amino acids. V was pared by 4 bases and J by 0 bases, with 11 bases between. The CDR3 DNA is TGTGCCAGCAGCCAGAGCGGAAGCTCCTACAATGAGCAGTTCTTC. The encoded protein is CASSQSGSSYNEQFF.

The rearrangement links TRBV9 to TRBJ1-1, with a tentative D call TRBD1 (6 bases). CDR1 is SGDLS, CDR2 YYNGEE, per germline. The V end was cut by 4 bases, the J end by 5 bases, with 12 bases between. The CDR3 extends over 13 amino acids. The CDR3 loop is CASSSRGGTEAFF. The CDR3 coding sequence is TGTGCCAGCAGCTCCAGGGGTGGGACTGAAGCTTTCTTT. The variable domain in full, completed from reference TRBV9 and TRBJ1-1, reads DSGVTQTPKHLITATGQRVTLRCSPRSGDLSVYWYQQSLDQGLQFLIQYYNGEERAKGNILERFSAQQFPDLHSELNLSSLELGDSALYFCASSSRGGTEAFFGQGTRLTVV.

The J gene is TRBJ2-1, the V gene TRBV12-3 or TRBV12-4; no reliable D call. V lost 5 bases and J 6 bases, leaving 8 bases between the germline ends. This CDR3 contains 12 residues. The CDR3 DNA is TGTGCCAGCAGTGTCGGAGCCAATGAGCAGTTCTTC. This translates into CASSVGANEQFF.

This chain links TRBV14 with TRBJ2-1; 7 bases line up with TRBD2. The CDR3 is 14 amino acids. Germline V gene sequence: CDR1 SGHDN, CDR2 FVKESK. The trim removed 5 bases at V and 1 base at J, leaving 2 bases unmatched. The CDR3 reads CASSVGGSYNEQFF. Here the CDR3 DNA reads TGTGCCAGCAGCGTGGGAGGGTCCTACAATGAGCAGTTCTTC.

This clone was seen just once. The V call is TRBV5-6, the J call TRBJ1-1, with 7 nucleotides matching TRBD1. With V trimmed by 4 bases and J by 5 bases, 8 bases remained unmatched. This CDR3 is built from 14 residues. Germline loops: CDR1 SGHDT, CDR2 YYEEEE. The CDR3 DNA reads TGTGCCAGCAGCCGGGACGGCAGGGGGACTGAAGCTTTCTTT. It yields the protein CASSRDGRGTEAFF.

The table lists this clone with a few counts. The chain links TRBV6-5 to TRBJ1-2; 8 bases map to TRBD1. There are 14 residues in the CDR3. V trimming: 5 bases; J trimming: 7 bases; junction bases outside the gene matches: 9. Per germline, CDR1 MNHEY and CDR2 SVGAGI. CDR3 nucleotide sequence: TGTGCCAGCAGTCCCCGAGACAGGGGCTTTGGCTACACCTTC. This sequence encodes CASSPRDRGFGYTF.

This clone came up once. V gene TRBV3-1 (or the pseudogene TRBV3-2) combines with J gene TRBJ2-5, with D uncertain. The CDR3 is 15 amino acids. Germline CDR1 LGHDT, CDR2 YNNKEL (reference sequence). Between the trimmed V and J ends, which lost 0 bases and 1 base, there was a span of 9 bases. The CDR3 spells CASSQEGPRQETQYF. In DNA form, the CDR3 reads TGTGCCAGCAGCCAAGAGGGCCCTCGCCAAGAGACCCAGTACTTC.

The chain is built from TRBV28 and TRBJ1-6; 7 nucleotides align to TRBD1. Trimming removed 5 bases from V and 8 bases from J; junction bases left unmatched: 9. This CDR3 spans 15 amino acids. Germline CDR1 is MDHEN and CDR2 is SYDVKM. The CDR3 DNA is TGTGCCAGCAGTCTTATGACAGGGCTGGATTCACCCCTCCACTTT. As protein: CASSLMTGLDSPLHF.